This TCR beta chain appears in the sequencing data of a study of blood T cell repertoires in COVID-19. Assay used: immunoSEQ multiplex PCR; TCRdb lists only in-frame clones, some missing. There are around 59,000 clones in the sample; approximately 80% occur only once, and about 12% lies in the top ten. This CDR3 has 15 amino acids. CDR1 SGHRS and CDR2 YFSETQ come from the germline V gene. J gave up 0 bases and V 5 bases, and 5 bases lay outside the gene matches. This clone was seen more than once but under ten times. The chain has TRBV5-1 and TRBJ2-3; 8 bases fit TRBD2. The sequenced material came from peripheral blood. This clonotype originated in a man older than 75 with acute or convalescent COVID-19. The CDR3 bases are TGCGCCAGCAGGAGTAGCGGGGCTAGCACAGATACGCAGTATTTT. Translated, it gives CASRSSGASTDTQYF.